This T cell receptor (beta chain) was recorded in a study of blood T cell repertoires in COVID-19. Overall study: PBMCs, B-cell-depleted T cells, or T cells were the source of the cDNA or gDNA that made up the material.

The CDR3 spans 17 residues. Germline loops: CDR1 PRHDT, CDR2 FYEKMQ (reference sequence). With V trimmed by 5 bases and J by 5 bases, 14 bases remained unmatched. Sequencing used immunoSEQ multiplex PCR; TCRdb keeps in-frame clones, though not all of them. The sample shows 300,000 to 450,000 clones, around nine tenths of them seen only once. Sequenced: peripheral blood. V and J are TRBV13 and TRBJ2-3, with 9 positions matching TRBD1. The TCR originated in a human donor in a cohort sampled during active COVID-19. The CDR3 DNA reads TGTGCCAGCAGCCCCCGACCCGGGACAGGGTCGCTAGATACGCAGTATTTT. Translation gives CASSPRPGTGSLDTQYF.